The clone carrying this TCR beta chain was recorded at least ten times. Libraries for TCR beta were made by quantitative 5'-RACE with molecular barcodes. Each CDR3 protein gets one entry after TCRdb re-called the 5' RACE reads with MiXCR. The table shows some 250,000 distinct CDR3 sequences, with 8.6% occurring only once. Germline values: CDR1 LNHDA, CDR2 SQIVND (reference sequence). The CDR3 sequence is 14 residues long. V gave up 11 bases and J gave up 0 bases, with 16 bases separating them. This specimen belongs to a study of CD8 T cells in ankylosing spondylitis. Sequencing input: blood, either unsorted or a sorted T cell fraction (not recorded which). J is TRBJ1-1 and V is TRBV19; D is perhaps TRBD1 (6 bases). This clonotype originated in a male donor with ankylosing spondylitis or in good health (not recorded which). This chain's CDR3 is CACHGTFLNTEAFF. The CDR3 coding sequence is TGTGCCTGTCACGGGACATTTTTGAACACTGAAGCTTTCTTT. The full variable domain, with the rest looked up from reference TRBV19 and TRBJ1-1, is DGGITQSPKYLFRKEGQNVTLSCEQNLNHDAMYWYRQDPGQGLRLIYYSQIVNDFQKGDIAEGYSVSREKKESFPLTVTSAQKNPTAFYLCACHGTFLNTEAFFGQGTRLTVV.